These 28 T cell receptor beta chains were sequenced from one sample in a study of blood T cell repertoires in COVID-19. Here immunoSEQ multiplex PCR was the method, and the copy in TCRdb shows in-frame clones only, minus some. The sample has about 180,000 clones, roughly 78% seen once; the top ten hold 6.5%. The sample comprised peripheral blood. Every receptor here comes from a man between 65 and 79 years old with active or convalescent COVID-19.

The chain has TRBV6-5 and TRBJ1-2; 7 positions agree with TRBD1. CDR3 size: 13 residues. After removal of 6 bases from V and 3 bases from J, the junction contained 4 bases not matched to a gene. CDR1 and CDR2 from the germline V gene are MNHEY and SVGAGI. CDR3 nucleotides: TGTGCCAGCAGGACCGGGACAGACTATGGCTACACCTTC. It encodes CASRTGTDYGYTF.

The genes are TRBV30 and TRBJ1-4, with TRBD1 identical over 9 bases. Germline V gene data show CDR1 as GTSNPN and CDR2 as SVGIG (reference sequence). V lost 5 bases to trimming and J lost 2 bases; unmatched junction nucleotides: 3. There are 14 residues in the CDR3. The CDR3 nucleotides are TGTGCCTGGGCCGGACAGGGGACTAATGAAAAACTGTTTTTT. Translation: CAWAGQGTNEKLFF.

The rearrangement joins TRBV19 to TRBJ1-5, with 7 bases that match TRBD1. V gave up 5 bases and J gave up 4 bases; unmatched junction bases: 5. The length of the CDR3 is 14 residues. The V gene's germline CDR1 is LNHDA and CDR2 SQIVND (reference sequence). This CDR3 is CASSFQGGNQPQHF. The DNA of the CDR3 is TGTGCCAGTAGTTTTCAGGGGGGTAATCAGCCCCAGCATTTT.

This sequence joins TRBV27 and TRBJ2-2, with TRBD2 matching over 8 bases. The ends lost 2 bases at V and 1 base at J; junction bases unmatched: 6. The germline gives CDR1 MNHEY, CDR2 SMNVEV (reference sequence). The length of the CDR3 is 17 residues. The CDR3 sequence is CASSLRGGFGNTGELFF. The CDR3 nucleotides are TGTGCCAGCAGTTTACGGGGGGGGTTTGGGAACACCGGGGAGCTGTTTTTT.

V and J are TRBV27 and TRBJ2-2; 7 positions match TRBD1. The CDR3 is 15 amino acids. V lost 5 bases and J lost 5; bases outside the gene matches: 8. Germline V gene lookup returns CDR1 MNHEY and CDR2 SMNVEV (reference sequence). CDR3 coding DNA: TGTGCCAGCAGTACAGGGACAGCAATTACCGGGGAGCTGTTTTTT. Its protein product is CASSTGTAITGELFF.

The CDR3 DNA reads TGCGCCAGCAGCTTCAGCGGGGGGAACATTCAGTACTTC. Amino acids: CASSFSGGNIQYF. The chain uses TRBV5-1 and TRBJ2-4, with 9 bases that match TRBD2. Germline values: CDR1 SGHRS, CDR2 YFSETQ. The CDR3 contains 13 residues. Trimming took 2 bases from V and 7 from J; bases not matched to a gene: 1.

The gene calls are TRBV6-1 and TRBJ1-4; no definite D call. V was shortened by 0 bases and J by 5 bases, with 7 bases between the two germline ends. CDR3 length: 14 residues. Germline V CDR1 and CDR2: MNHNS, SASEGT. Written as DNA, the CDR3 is TGTGCCAGCAGTGAAGCGGCAGCGAATGAAAAACTGTTTTTT. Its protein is CASSEAAANEKLFF.

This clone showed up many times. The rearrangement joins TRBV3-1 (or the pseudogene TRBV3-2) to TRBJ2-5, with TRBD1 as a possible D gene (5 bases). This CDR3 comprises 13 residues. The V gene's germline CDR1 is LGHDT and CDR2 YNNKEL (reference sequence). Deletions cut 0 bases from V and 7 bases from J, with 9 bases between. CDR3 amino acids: CASSQDWQGTQYF. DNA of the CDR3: TGTGCCAGCAGCCAAGATTGGCAGGGGACCCAGTACTTC.

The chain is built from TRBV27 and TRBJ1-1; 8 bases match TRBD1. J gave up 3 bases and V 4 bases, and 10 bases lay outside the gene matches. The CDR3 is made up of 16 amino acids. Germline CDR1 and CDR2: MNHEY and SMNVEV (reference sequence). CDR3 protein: CASSSWTGQGDTEAFF. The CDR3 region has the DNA TGTGCCAGCAGTTCCTGGACAGGGCAGGGGGACACTGAAGCTTTCTTT.

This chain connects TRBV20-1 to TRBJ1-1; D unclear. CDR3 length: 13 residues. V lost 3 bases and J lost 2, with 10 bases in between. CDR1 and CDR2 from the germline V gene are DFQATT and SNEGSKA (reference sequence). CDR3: CSASSGSNTEAFF. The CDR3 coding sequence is TGCAGTGCTAGTTCGGGGTCCAACACTGAAGCTTTCTTT.

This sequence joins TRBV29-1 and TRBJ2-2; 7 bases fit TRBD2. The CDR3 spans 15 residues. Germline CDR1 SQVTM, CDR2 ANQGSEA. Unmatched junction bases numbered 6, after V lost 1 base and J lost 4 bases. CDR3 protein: CSVEGTRGFTGELFF. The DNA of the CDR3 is TGCAGCGTTGAAGGGACTAGAGGGTTCACCGGGGAGCTGTTTTTT.

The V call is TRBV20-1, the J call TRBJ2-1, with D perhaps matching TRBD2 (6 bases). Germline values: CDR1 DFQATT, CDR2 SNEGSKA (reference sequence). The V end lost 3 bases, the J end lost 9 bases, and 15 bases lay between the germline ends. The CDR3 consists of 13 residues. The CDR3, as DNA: TGCAGTGCTAGTGGCGGGATACTCAGTGAGCAGTTCTTC. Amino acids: CSASGGILSEQFF.

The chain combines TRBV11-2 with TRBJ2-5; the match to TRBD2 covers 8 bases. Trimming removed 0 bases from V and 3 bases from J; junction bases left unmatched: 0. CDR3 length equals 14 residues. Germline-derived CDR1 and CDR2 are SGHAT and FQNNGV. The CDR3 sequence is CASSLERGEETQYF. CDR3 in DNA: TGTGCCAGCAGCTTAGAGCGGGGGGAAGAGACCCAGTACTTC. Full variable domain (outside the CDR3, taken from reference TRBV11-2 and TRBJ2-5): EAGVAQSPRYKIIEKRQSVAFWCNPISGHATLYWYQQILGQGPKLLIQFQNNGVVDDSQLPKDRFSAERLKGVDSTLKIQPAKLEDSAVYLCASSLERGEETQYFGPGTRLLVL.

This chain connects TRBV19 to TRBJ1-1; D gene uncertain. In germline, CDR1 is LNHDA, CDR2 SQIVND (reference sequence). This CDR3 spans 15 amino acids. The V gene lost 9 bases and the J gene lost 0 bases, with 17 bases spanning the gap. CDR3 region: CASSDWSSMNTEAFF. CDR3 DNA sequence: TGTGCCAGCAGCGATTGGAGTTCAATGAACACTGAAGCTTTCTTT.

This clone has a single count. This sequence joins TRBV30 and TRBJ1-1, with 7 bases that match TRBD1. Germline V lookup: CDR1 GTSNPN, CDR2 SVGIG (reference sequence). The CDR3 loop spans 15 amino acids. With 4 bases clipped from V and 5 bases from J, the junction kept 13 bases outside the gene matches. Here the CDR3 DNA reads TGTGCCTGGATCCGACTGGGACAGACCAATACTGAAGCTTTCTTT. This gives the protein CAWIRLGQTNTEAFF.

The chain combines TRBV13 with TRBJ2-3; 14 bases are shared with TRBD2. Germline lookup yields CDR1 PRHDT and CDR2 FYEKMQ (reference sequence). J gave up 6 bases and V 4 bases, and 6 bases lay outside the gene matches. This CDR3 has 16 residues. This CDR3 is CASSSGTSGGGDTQYF. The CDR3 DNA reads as TGTGCCAGCAGCTCTGGGACTAGCGGGGGAGGGGATACGCAGTATTTT.

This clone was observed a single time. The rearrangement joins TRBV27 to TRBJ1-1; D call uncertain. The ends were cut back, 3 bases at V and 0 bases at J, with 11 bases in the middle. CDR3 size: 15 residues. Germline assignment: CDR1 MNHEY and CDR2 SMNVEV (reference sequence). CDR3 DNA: TGTGCCAGCAGTTTGAGCGGAGACATGAACACTGAAGCTTTCTTT. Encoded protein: CASSLSGDMNTEAFF.

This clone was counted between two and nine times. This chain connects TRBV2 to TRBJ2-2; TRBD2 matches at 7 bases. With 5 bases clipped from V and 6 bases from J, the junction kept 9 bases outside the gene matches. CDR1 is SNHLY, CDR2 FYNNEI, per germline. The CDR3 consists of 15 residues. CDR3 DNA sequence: TGTGCCAGCAGTATTACGGGGACTAATCCCGGGGAGCTGTTTTTT. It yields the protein CASSITGTNPGELFF. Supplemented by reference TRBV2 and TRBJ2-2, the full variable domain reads EPEVTQTPSHQVTQMGQEVILRCVPISNHLYFYWYRQILGQKVEFLVSFYNNEISEKSEIFDDQFSVERPDGSNFTLKIRSTKLEDSAMYFCASSITGTNPGELFFGEGSRLTVL.

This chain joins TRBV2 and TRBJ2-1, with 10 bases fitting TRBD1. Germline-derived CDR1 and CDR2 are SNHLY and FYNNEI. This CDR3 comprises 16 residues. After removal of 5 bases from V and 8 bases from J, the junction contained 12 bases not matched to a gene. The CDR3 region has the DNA TGTGCCAGCAGTTTTGATTTGGGACAGGGGATGGATGAGCAGTTCTTC. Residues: CASSFDLGQGMDEQFF.

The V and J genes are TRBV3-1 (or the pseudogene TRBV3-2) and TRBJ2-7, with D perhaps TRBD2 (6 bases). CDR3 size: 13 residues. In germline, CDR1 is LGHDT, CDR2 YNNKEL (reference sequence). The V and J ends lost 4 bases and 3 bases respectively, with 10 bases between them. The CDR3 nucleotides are TGTGCCAGCAGCCCCGGGACTTACTACGAGCAGTACTTC. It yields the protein CASSPGTYYEQYF.

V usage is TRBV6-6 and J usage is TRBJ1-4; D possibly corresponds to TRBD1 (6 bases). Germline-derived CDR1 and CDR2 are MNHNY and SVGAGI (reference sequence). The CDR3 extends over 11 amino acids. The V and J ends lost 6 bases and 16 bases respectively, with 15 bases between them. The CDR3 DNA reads TGTGCCAGCAGGTTCCGGGACAATGAGTTTTTT. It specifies CASRFRDNEFF.

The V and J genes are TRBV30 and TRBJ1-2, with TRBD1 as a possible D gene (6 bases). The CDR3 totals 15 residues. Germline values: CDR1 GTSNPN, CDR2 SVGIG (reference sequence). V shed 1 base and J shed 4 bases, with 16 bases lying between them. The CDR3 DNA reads TGTGCCTGGAGTGGAGGGACAAGGGCTAGCTATGGCTACACCTTC. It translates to CAWSGGTRASYGYTF.

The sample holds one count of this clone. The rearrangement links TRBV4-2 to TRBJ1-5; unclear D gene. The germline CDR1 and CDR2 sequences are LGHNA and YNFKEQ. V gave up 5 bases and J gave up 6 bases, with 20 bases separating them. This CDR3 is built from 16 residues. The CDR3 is CASSVDILSGGQPQHF. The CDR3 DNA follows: TGTGCCAGCAGCGTGGATATACTCAGCGGAGGTCAGCCCCAGCATTTT.

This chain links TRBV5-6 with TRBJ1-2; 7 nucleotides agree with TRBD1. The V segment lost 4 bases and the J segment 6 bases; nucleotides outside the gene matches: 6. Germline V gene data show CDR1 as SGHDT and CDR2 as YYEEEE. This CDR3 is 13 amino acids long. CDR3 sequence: CASSKTGADGYTF. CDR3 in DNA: TGTGCCAGCAGCAAAACAGGGGCGGATGGCTACACCTTC. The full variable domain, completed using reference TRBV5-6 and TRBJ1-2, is DAGVTQSPTHLIKTRGQQVTLRCSPKSGHDTVSWYQQALGQGPQFIFQYYEEEERQRGNFPDRFSGHQFPNYSSELNVNALLLGDSALYLCASSKTGADGYTFGSGTRLTVV.

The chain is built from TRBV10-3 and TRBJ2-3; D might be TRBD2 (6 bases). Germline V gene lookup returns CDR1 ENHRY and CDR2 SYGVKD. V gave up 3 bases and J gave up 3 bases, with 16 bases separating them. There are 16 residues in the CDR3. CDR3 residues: CAISDPGGSGTDTQYF. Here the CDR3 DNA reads TGTGCCATCAGTGACCCCGGGGGTAGCGGTACAGATACGCAGTATTTT.

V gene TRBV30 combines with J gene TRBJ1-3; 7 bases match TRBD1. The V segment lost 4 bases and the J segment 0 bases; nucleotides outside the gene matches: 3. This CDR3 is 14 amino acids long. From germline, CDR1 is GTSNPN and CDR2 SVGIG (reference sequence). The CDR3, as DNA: TGTGCCTGGAATGAGGGGGCCTCTGGAAACACCATATATTTT. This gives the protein CAWNEGASGNTIYF. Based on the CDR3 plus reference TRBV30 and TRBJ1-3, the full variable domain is SQTIHQWPATLVQPVGSPLSLECTVEGTSNPNLYWYRQAAGRGLQLLFYSVGIGQISSEVPQNLSASRPQDRQFILSSKKLLLSDSGFYLCAWNEGASGNTIYFGEGSWLTVV.

This CDR3 reads CASSQRGEYSGNTIYF. In DNA form, the CDR3 reads TGCGCCAGCAGCCAACGGGGGGAGTACTCTGGAAACACCATATATTTT. This chain uses TRBV4-1 with TRBJ1-3, with TRBD1 as a possible D gene (5 bases). The CDR3 is 16 residues long. Trimming left V 2 bases short and J 0 bases short, with 11 bases between. Germline values: CDR1 MGHRA, CDR2 YSYEKL.

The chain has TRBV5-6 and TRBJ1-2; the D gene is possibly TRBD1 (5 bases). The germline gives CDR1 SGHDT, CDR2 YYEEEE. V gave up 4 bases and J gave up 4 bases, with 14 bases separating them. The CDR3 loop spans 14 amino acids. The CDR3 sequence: CASSPIQDVYGYTF. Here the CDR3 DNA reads TGTGCCAGCAGCCCGATACAGGACGTCTATGGCTACACCTTC. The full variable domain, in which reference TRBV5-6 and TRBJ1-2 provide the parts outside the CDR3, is DAGVTQSPTHLIKTRGQQVTLRCSPKSGHDTVSWYQQALGQGPQFIFQYYEEEERQRGNFPDRFSGHQFPNYSSELNVNALLLGDSALYLCASSPIQDVYGYTFGSGTRLTVV.